The sequence of this T cell receptor (beta chain) was determined in a study of cytomegalovirus exposure and HLA in healthy donors. PCR used 60 Vbeta primers and 13 Jbeta primers. The data were produced by immunoSEQ multiplex PCR, yet TCRdb's version contains in-frame clones alone and is incomplete. The sample carries some 150,000 clones, less than 65% recorded once. The sequenced sample was PBMCs. This sequence was found in a woman in her twenties or thirties in good health and CMV-seropositive.

In DNA, the CDR3 is TGTGCCAGCAGCTCAAAGACAGGAAATCAGCCCCAGCATTTT. Translating it yields CASSSKTGNQPQHF. The gene calls are TRBV7-2 and TRBJ1-5; maybe TRBD1 (6 bases). Germline values: CDR1 SGHTA, CDR2 FQGNSA. Trimming took 4 bases from V and 4 from J, leaving 11 bases between them. The CDR3 extends over 14 amino acids. Full variable domain (outside the CDR3, taken from reference TRBV7-2 and TRBJ1-5): GAGVSQSPSNKVTEKGKDVELRCDPISGHTALYWYRQSLGQGLEFLIYFQGNSAPDKSGLPSDRFSAERTGGSVSTLTIQRTQQEDSAVYLCASSSKTGNQPQHFGDGTRLSIL.